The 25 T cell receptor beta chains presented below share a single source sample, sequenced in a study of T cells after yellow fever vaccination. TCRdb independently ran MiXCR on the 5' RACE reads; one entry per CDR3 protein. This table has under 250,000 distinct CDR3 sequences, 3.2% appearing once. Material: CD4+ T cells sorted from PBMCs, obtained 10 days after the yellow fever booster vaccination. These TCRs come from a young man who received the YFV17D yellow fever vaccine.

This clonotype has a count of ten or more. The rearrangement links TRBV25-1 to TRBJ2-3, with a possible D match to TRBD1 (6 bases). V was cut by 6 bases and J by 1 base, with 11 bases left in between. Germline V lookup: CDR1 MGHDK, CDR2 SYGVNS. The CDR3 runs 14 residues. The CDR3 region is CASRGARGTDTQYF. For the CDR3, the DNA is TGTGCCAGCAGGGGGGCCAGGGGCACAGATACGCAGTATTTT. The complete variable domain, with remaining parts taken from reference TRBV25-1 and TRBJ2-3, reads EADIYQTPRYLVIGTGKKITLECSQTMGHDKMYWYQQDPGMELHLIHYSYGVNSTEKGDLSSESTVSRIRTEHFPLTLESARPSHTSQYLCASRGARGTDTQYFGPGTRLTVL.

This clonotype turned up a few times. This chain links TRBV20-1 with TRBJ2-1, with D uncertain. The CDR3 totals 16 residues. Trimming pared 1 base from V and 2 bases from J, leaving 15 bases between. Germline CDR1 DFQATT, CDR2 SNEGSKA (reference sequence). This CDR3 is CSARGSIWDTYNEQFF. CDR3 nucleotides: TGCAGTGCTAGAGGCTCCATATGGGATACCTACAATGAGCAGTTCTTC.

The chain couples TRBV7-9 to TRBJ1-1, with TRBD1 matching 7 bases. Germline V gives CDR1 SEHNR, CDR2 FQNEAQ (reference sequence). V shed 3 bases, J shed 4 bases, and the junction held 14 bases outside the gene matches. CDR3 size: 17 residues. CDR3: CASSLGFPKGAPTEAFF. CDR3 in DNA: TGTGCCAGCAGCTTGGGCTTTCCGAAGGGGGCCCCCACTGAAGCTTTCTTT.

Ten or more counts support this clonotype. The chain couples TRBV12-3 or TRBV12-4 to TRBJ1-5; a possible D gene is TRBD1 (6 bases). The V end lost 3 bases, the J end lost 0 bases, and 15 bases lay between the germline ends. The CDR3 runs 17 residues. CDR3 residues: CASSLMGGPASNQPQHF. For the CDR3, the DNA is TGTGCCAGCAGTTTGATGGGGGGCCCAGCTAGCAATCAGCCCCAGCATTTT.

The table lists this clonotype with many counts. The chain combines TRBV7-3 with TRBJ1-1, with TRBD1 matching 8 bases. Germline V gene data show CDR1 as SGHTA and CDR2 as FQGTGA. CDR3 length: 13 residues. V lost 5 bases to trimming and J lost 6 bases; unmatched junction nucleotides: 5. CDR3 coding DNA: TGTGCCAGCAGCCCCGGACAGGGAGCTGAAGCTTTCTTT. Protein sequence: CASSPGQGAEAFF.

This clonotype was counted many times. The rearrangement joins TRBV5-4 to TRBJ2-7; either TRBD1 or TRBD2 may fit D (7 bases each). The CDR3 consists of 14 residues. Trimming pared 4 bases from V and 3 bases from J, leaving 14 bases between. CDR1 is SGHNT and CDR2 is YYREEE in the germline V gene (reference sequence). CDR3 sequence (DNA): TGTGCCAGCAGCGGCAGGGGGGGAGGCTACGAGCAGTACTTC. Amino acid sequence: CASSGRGGGYEQYF.

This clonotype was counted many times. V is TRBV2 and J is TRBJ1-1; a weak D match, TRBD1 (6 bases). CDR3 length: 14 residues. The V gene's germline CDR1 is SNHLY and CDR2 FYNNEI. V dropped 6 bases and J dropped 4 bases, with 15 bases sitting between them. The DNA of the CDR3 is TGTGCCAGCAGATTACAGGGATGGGGCACTGAAGCTTTCTTT. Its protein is CASRLQGWGTEAFF.

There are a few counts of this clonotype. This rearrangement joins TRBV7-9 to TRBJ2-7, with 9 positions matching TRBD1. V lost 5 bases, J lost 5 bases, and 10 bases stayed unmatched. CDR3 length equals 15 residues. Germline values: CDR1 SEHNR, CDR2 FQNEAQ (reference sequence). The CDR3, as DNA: TGTGCCAGCAGCAGAGCCGGGACAGGGATTCACGAGCAGTACTTC. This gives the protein CASSRAGTGIHEQYF.

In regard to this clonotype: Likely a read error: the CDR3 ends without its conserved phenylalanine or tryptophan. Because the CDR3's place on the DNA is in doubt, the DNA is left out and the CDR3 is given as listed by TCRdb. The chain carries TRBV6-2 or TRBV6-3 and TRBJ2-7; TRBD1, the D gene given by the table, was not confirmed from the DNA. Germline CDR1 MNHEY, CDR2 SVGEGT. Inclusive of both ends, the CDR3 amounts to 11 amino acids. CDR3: CASSYQGPPLY.

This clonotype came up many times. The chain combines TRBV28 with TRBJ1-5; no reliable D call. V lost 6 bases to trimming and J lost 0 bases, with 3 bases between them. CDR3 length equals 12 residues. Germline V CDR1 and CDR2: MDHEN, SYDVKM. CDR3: CASSHSNQPQHF. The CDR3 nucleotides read TGTGCCAGCAGCCATAGCAATCAGCCCCAGCATTTT.

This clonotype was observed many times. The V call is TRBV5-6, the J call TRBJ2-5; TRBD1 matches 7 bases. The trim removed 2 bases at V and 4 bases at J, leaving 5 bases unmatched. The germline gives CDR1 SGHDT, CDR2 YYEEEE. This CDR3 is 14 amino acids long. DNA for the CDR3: TGTGCCAGCAGCTTAGGAAGGGGGCGAGAGACCCAGTACTTC. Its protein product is CASSLGRGRETQYF.

This chain's CDR3 is CASSLDGDKTQYF. CDR3 in DNA: TGCGCCAGCAGCTTGGACGGCGACAAGACCCAGTACTTC. The rearrangement links TRBV5-1 to TRBJ2-5; D call uncertain. V was cut by 0 bases and J by 6 bases, with 9 bases left in between. CDR1 SGHRS and CDR2 YFSETQ come from the germline V gene. The CDR3 is made up of 13 amino acids.

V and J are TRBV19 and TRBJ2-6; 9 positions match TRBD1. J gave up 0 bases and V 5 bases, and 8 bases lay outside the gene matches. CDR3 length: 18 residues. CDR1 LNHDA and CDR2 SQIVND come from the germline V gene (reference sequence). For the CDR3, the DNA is TGTGCCAGTAGTCGACGGGACAGGGCGAGCTCTGGGGCCAACGTCCTGACTTTC. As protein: CASSRRDRASSGANVLTF.

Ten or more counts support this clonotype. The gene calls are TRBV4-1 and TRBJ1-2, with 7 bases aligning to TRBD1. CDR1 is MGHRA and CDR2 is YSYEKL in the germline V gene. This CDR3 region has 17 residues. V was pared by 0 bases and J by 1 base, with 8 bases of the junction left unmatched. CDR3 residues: CASSQDHRQGGNYGYTF. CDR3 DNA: TGCGCCAGCAGCCAAGATCACCGACAGGGCGGTAACTATGGCTACACCTTC.

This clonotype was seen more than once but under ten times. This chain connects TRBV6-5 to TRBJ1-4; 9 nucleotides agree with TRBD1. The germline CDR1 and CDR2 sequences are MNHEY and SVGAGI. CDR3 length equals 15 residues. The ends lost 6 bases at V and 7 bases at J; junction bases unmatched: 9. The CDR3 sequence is CASSLTGGYGEKLFF. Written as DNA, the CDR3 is TGTGCCAGCAGCCTAACAGGGGGCTATGGTGAAAAACTGTTTTTT.

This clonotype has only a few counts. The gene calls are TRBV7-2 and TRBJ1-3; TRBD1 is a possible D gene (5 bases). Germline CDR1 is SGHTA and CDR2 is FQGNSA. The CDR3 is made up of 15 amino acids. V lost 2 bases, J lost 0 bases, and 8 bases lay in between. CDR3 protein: CASSLRGGSGNTIYF. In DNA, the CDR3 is TGTGCCAGCAGCTTACGCGGGGGCTCTGGAAACACCATATATTTT.

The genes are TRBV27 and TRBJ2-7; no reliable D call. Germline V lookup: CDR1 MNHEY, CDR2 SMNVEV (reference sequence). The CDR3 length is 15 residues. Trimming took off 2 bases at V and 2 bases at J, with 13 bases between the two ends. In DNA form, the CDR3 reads TGTGCCAGCAGTTTAAGGCAGGACGAACCCTACGAGCAGTACTTC. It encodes CASSLRQDEPYEQYF.

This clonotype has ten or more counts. The CDR3 is CASSQYAGGAYNEQFF. The CDR3 DNA is TGTGCCAGCAGCCAGTACGCGGGGGGGGCATACAATGAGCAGTTCTTC. The chain employs TRBV3-1 and TRBJ2-1; TRBD2 aligns across 9 bases. The CDR3 extends over 16 amino acids. The germline gives CDR1 LGHDT, CDR2 YNNKEL (reference sequence). Germline trimming cut 3 bases from V and 4 bases from J; bases unmatched to any gene: 7.

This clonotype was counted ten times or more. The CDR3 DNA is TGTGCCAGCAGCTTATTTGGGGCCCGGAATAATTCACCCCTCCACTTT. This codes for CASSLFGARNNSPLHF. This chain links TRBV5-4 with TRBJ1-6; tentatively, D is TRBD1 (5 bases). V was pared by 2 bases and J by 5 bases, with 14 bases between. The germline V gene has CDR1 SGHNT and CDR2 YYREEE (reference sequence). This CDR3 region has 16 residues.

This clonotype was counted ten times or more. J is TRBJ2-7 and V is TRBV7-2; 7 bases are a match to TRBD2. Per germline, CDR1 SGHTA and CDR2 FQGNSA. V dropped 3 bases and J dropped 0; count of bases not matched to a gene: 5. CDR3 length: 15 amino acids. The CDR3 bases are TGTGCCAGCAGCTTGGTAGCTAGCGGCTCCTACGAGCAGTACGTC. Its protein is CASSLVASGSYEQYV.

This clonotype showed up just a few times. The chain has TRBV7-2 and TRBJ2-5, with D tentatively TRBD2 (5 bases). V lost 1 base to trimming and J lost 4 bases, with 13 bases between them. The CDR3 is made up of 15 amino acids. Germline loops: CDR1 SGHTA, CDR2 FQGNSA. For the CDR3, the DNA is TGTGCCAGCAGCTTAGGTTCCTCAGCGGCAGAGACCCAGTACTTC. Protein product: CASSLGSSAAETQYF.

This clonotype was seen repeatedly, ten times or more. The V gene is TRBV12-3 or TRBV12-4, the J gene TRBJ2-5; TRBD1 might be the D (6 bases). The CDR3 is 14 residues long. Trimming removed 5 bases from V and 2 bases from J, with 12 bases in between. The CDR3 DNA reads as TGTGCCAGCAGTGCTAGGACAGCACAAGAGACCCAGTACTTC. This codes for CASSARTAQETQYF.

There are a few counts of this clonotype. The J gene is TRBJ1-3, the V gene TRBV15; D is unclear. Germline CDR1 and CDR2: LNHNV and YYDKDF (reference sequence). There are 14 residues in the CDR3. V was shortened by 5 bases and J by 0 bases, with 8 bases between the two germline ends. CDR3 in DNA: TGTGCCACCAGCGCAGCCAGCTCTGGAAACACCATATATTTT. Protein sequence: CATSAASSGNTIYF.

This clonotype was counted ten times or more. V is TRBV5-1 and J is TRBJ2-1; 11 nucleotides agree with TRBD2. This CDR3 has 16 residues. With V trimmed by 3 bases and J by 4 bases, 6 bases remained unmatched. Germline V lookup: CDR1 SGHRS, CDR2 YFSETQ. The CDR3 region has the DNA TGCGCCAGCAGCTCCGCTCCTAGCGGGGGGTACAATGAGCAGTTCTTC. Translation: CASSSAPSGGYNEQFF.

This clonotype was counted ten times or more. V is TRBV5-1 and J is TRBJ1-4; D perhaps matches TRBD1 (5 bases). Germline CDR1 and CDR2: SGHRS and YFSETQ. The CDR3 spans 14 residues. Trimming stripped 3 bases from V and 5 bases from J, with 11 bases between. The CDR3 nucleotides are TGCGCCAGCAGCTGGCAGGGAGAAAATGAAAAACTGTTTTTT. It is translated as CASSWQGENEKLFF. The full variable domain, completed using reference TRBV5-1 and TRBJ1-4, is KAGVTQTPRYLIKTRGQQVTLSCSPISGHRSVSWYQQTPGQGLQFLFEYFSETQRNKGNFPGRFSGRQFSNSRSEMNVSTLELGDSALYLCASSWQGENEKLFFGSGTQLSVL.